The 20 T cell receptor beta chains below all came from one sample that was sequenced in a study of T cells after yellow fever vaccination. One entry per CDR3 protein, called by TCRdb with MiXCR from the 5' RACE reads. The sample consists of about 340,000 distinct CDR3 sequences, 8.5% to 10% of them appearing once. The sample consisted of PBMCs, taken on the day of the first yellow fever vaccination. These receptors originate from a young man who received the YFV17D yellow fever vaccine.

The chain links TRBV7-9 to TRBJ1-2, with 9 positions matching TRBD1. Unmatched junction bases numbered 9, after V lost 7 bases and J lost 3 bases. The germline V gene encodes CDR1 SEHNR and CDR2 FQNEAQ (reference sequence). There are 15 residues in the CDR3. The CDR3 DNA is TGTGCCAGCAACGTCCCGGGACAGGGTGACTATGGCTACACCTTC. Protein sequence: CASNVPGQGDYGYTF.

This chain connects TRBV6-5 to TRBJ1-6; no reliable D call. CDR1 is MNHEY, CDR2 SVGAGI, per germline. The CDR3 spans 17 residues. V gave up 2 bases and J gave up 0 bases, with 11 bases separating them. The CDR3 DNA sequence: TGTGCCAGCAGTTACCCCGGGCGGGCCTCCTATAATTCACCCCTCCACTTT. Protein: CASSYPGRASYNSPLHF.

The CDR3 DNA reads as TGCGCCAGCAGCCACGCTCGACCAGGGAGGGGCACAGATACGCAGTATTTT. This translates into CASSHARPGRGTDTQYF. J is TRBJ2-3 and V is TRBV5-1, with 7 bases fitting TRBD2. V lost 4 bases and J lost 1; bases outside the gene matches: 12. From germline, CDR1 is SGHRS and CDR2 YFSETQ. This CDR3 spans 17 amino acids.

This chain links TRBV7-2 with TRBJ2-3, with no clear D. The V gene's germline CDR1 is SGHTA and CDR2 FQGNSA. CDR3 length: 12 residues. V shed 5 bases and J shed 4 bases, with 7 bases lying between them. CDR3 nucleotides: TGTGCCAGCAGCCGCAATTCAGATACGCAGTATTTT. This gives the protein CASSRNSDTQYF.

This clonotype was detected only a few times. The chain carries TRBV29-1 and TRBJ2-3; D is possibly TRBD1 or TRBD2 (5 bases each). CDR3 size: 13 residues. The V end was cut by 3 bases, the J end by 2 bases, with 9 bases between. Germline V gene data show CDR1 as SQVTM and CDR2 as ANQGSEA. The CDR3 reads CSVETGPTDTQYF. In DNA form, the CDR3 reads TGCAGCGTTGAGACGGGGCCCACAGATACGCAGTATTTT.

This clonotype occurred many times. V gene TRBV9 combines with J gene TRBJ2-1, with TRBD1 identical over 9 bases. CDR1 and CDR2 from the germline V gene are SGDLS and YYNGEE. The CDR3 is made up of 14 amino acids. V shed 4 bases and J 4 bases; nucleotides not matched to a gene: 3. The CDR3 nucleotides are TGTGCCAGCAGCCGGGACAGGGAATACAATGAGCAGTTCTTC. The encoded protein is CASSRDREYNEQFF. The full variable domain, in which reference TRBV9 and TRBJ2-1 provide the parts outside the CDR3, is DSGVTQTPKHLITATGQRVTLRCSPRSGDLSVYWYQQSLDQGLQFLIQYYNGEERAKGNILERFSAQQFPDLHSELNLSSLELGDSALYFCASSRDREYNEQFFGPGTRLTVL.

In its sample, this clonotype was seen a few times. This CDR3 is CAWLAVGPLNEQFF. The CDR3 nucleotides read TGTGCCTGGTTAGCCGTTGGTCCCCTCAATGAGCAGTTCTTC. The chain employs TRBV30 and TRBJ2-1; D call uncertain. The CDR3 extends over 14 amino acids. V gave up 5 bases and J gave up 6 bases, with 17 bases separating them. Germline lookup yields CDR1 GTSNPN and CDR2 SVGIG (reference sequence). The full variable domain, its missing parts supplied by reference TRBV30 and TRBJ2-1, is SQTIHQWPATLVQPVGSPLSLECTVEGTSNPNLYWYRQAAGRGLQLLFYSVGIGQISSEVPQNLSASRPQDRQFILSSKKLLLSDSGFYLCAWLAVGPLNEQFFGPGTRLTVL.

The V call is TRBV11-2, the J call TRBJ2-6, with D possibly matching TRBD1 (6 bases). The germline gives CDR1 SGHAT, CDR2 FQNNGV. V lost 3 bases and J lost 6, with 9 bases in between. CDR3 length equals 14 residues. CDR3 in amino acids: CASSFTGTANVLTF. Written as DNA, the CDR3 is TGTGCCAGCAGCTTTACAGGGACGGCCAACGTCCTGACTTTC.

This clonotype was found many times. The chain couples TRBV5-1 to TRBJ1-1, with TRBD1 identical over 9 bases. The junction had 14 bases not matched to a gene; V was cut back by 0 bases and J by 11 bases. CDR3 size: 16 residues. Germline CDR1 reads SGHRS; CDR2 reads YFSETQ. The DNA of the CDR3 is TGCGCCAGCAGCTTGGTCCCCCCTAGGACAGGGGAGGTGGCTTTCTTT. Its protein is CASSLVPPRTGEVAFF.

J is TRBJ2-7 and V is TRBV28; TRBD1 agrees at 8 bases. From germline, CDR1 is MDHEN and CDR2 SYDVKM. The V and J ends lost 6 bases and 3 bases, in that order; junction bases with no gene match: 4. CDR3 length: 13 amino acids. The chain's CDR3 is CASRLGQGYEQYV. The DNA of the CDR3 is TGTGCCAGCAGGCTCGGACAGGGCTACGAGCAGTACGTC.

The sample holds a few counts of this clonotype. V usage is TRBV6-2 or TRBV6-3 and J usage is TRBJ2-3; tentatively, D is TRBD1 (6 bases). The germline V gene encodes CDR1 MNHEY and CDR2 SVGEGT. V lost 2 bases and J 3 bases, leaving 15 bases between the germline ends. This CDR3 is built from 16 residues. This chain's CDR3 is CASSYRGTLPTDTQYF. CDR3 bases: TGTGCCAGCAGTTACAGGGGGACCTTGCCTACAGATACGCAGTATTTT.

The chain couples TRBV7-2 to TRBJ1-2; tentative D call: TRBD1 (5 bases). CDR1 and CDR2 (germline): SGHTA, FQGNSA. This CDR3 spans 15 amino acids. Deletions cut 5 bases from V and 0 bases from J, with 13 bases between. In DNA form, the CDR3 reads TGTGCCAGCAGCATTCGACAGAGATCTAACTATGGCTACACCTTC. It encodes CASSIRQRSNYGYTF.

This clonotype was seen repeatedly, ten times or more. The chain has TRBV3-1 and TRBJ2-2; TRBD2 agrees at 10 bases. This CDR3 has 16 residues. V lost 1 base and J lost 5; bases outside the gene matches: 4. CDR1 is LGHDT, CDR2 YNNKEL, per germline (reference sequence). The CDR3 DNA reads TGTGCCAGCAGCCAAGGTCTAGCGGGAGCAACCGGGGAGCTGTTTTTT. This codes for CASSQGLAGATGELFF.

The chain joins TRBV4-1 to TRBJ2-1; D might be TRBD2 (6 bases). The CDR3 extends over 12 amino acids. Trimming shortened V by 6 bases and J by 8 bases, and 11 bases separated the two germline ends. CDR1 is MGHRA, CDR2 YSYEKL, per germline. The CDR3 sequence: CASSRLEDEQFF. For the CDR3, the DNA is TGCGCCAGCAGTCGACTAGAAGATGAGCAGTTCTTC.

This clonotype was seen more than once but under ten times. The chain carries TRBV20-1 and TRBJ1-2; 7 bases agree with TRBD1. CDR3 length equals 14 residues. Unmatched junction bases numbered 12, after V lost 3 bases and J lost 8 bases. Germline CDR1 is DFQATT and CDR2 is SNEGSKA (reference sequence). CDR3 region: CSARAGTEGGGYTF. The DNA for the CDR3 is TGCAGTGCTAGGGCCGGGACAGAAGGAGGGGGCTACACCTTC.

The chain is built from TRBV20-1 and TRBJ2-7, with 9 nucleotides matching TRBD2. The CDR3 has 16 amino acids. Trimming at V came to 6 bases and at J to 2 bases, leaving 14 bases not matched to a gene. Germline CDR1 and CDR2: DFQATT and SNEGSKA (reference sequence). CDR3 DNA: TGCAGTGCAGGGGACCAGGGCCAGCGGGGGGCCTACGAGCAGTACTTC. Its translation: CSAGDQGQRGAYEQYF.

This clonotype showed up just a few times. The chain is built from TRBV9 and TRBJ2-7, with TRBD2 matching over 10 bases. CDR3 length: 14 residues. J was trimmed by 6 bases and V by 2 bases; bases with no gene match: 5. Germline assignment: CDR1 SGDLS and CDR2 YYNGEE. The CDR3 sequence: CASSVERGGPEQYF. For the CDR3, the DNA is TGTGCCAGCAGCGTCGAGCGGGGGGGCCCCGAGCAGTACTTC. The whole variable domain, filled in from reference TRBV9 and TRBJ2-7, reads DSGVTQTPKHLITATGQRVTLRCSPRSGDLSVYWYQQSLDQGLQFLIQYYNGEERAKGNILERFSAQQFPDLHSELNLSSLELGDSALYFCASSVERGGPEQYFGPGTRLTVT.

The table lists this clonotype with a count of one. The chain is built from TRBV5-1 and TRBJ2-6; TRBD1 or TRBD2 may be the D gene (6 bases each). The CDR3 contains 17 residues. V lost 4 bases to trimming and J lost 4 bases, with 18 bases between them. Germline loops: CDR1 SGHRS, CDR2 YFSETQ. Here the CDR3 DNA reads TGCGCCAGCAGCGAGGGGGGCAGGGCGTCGGGGGCCAACGTCCTGACTTTC. This codes for CASSEGGRASGANVLTF.

V usage is TRBV7-2 and J usage is TRBJ2-1; the D gene is possibly TRBD2 (6 bases). V was clipped by 3 bases and J by 12 bases, with 9 bases between them. Germline V gene lookup returns CDR1 SGHTA and CDR2 FQGNSA. The CDR3 sequence is 11 residues long. Here the CDR3 reads CASSLGGGQFF. The CDR3 DNA is TGTGCCAGCAGCTTGGGGGGTGGGCAGTTCTTC.

In its sample, this clonotype was seen a few times. The chain recombines TRBV5-5 with TRBJ1-6; D is unresolved. The V end lost 0 bases, the J end lost 8 bases, and 9 bases lay between the germline ends. The CDR3 is 14 amino acids. CDR1 and CDR2 from the germline V gene are SGHKS and YYEKEE (reference sequence). The chain's CDR3 is CASSLESDYSPLHF. The CDR3 nucleotides are TGTGCCAGCAGCTTGGAATCGGATTATTCACCCCTCCACTTT. The complete variable domain, with remaining parts taken from reference TRBV5-5 and TRBJ1-6, reads DAGVTQSPTHLIKTRGQQVTLRCSPISGHKSVSWYQQVLGQGPQFIFQYYEKEERGRGNFPDRFSARQFPNYSSELNVNALLLGDSALYLCASSLESDYSPLHFGNGTRLTVT.